This entry lists 25 T cell receptor beta chains sequenced from one sample in a study of T cell responses to AZD1222 COVID-19 vaccine. Libraries were prepared by immunoSEQ multiplex PCR; TCRdb keeps only in-frame clonotypes and omits some of them. The data contain some 86,000 clones, just over 90% of them singletons. This sample comprised peripheral blood, obtained 28 days after the second AZD1222 dose. The receptor set was obtained from an adult who received the AZD1222 COVID-19 vaccine.

The chain recombines TRBV2 with TRBJ1-2; TRBD1 aligns across 9 bases. The CDR3 is made up of 16 amino acids. With 6 bases clipped from V and 2 bases from J, the junction kept 10 bases outside the gene matches. CDR1 SNHLY and CDR2 FYNNEI come from the germline V gene. The CDR3 DNA sequence: TGTGCCAGCAGCTTTTTACCGGGACAGGGAAACTATGGCTACACCTTC. Encoded protein: CASSFLPGQGNYGYTF.

This clone was detected only once. J is TRBJ1-1 and V is TRBV7-2; 9 positions match TRBD1. From germline, CDR1 is SGHTA and CDR2 FQGNSA. Trimming at V came to 6 bases and at J to 5 bases, leaving 7 bases not matched to a gene. This CDR3 has 14 amino acids. The CDR3 sequence: CASRGQGLRTEAFF. In DNA form, the CDR3 reads TGTGCCAGCAGGGGACAGGGACTGAGGACTGAAGCTTTCTTT.

In nucleotides, the CDR3 is TGTGCCAGCAGCTTGGTTCGGGGGGCGAGCACTGAAGCTTTCTTT. This sequence encodes CASSLVRGASTEAFF. This chain joins TRBV5-4 and TRBJ1-1, with D possibly being TRBD1 (6 bases). The V gene's germline CDR1 is SGHNT and CDR2 YYREEE (reference sequence). This CDR3 has 15 amino acids. V was trimmed by 0 bases and J by 4 bases, leaving 13 bases between them.

Comments on this clone: No conserved phenylalanine or tryptophan ends this CDR3, so it is likely a read error. It is unclear where the CDR3 begins or ends on the DNA, so no DNA is shown, and the CDR3 is as TCRdb lists it. The rearrangement joins TRBV2 to TRBJ1-3; the D call in the table, TRBD1, was not verified against the DNA. The CDR3 is 12 residues long, counting both termini. CDR1 SNHLY and CDR2 FYNNEI come from the germline V gene. CDR3 residues: CASSSGPGALWG.

The V and J genes are TRBV11-2 and TRBJ2-3, with unresolved D. This CDR3 region has 18 residues. V gave up 0 bases and J gave up 2 bases, with 18 bases separating them. CDR1 and CDR2 (germline): SGHAT, FQNNGV. CDR3 sequence: CASSLEPEATFPTDTQYF. DNA for the CDR3: TGTGCCAGCAGCTTAGAACCCGAAGCGACTTTCCCCACAGATACGCAGTATTTT.

The rearrangement joins TRBV6-2 or TRBV6-3 to TRBJ2-2, with D hard to call. Germline V lookup: CDR1 MNHEY, CDR2 SVGEGT. Trimming left V 6 bases short and J 1 base short, with 3 bases between. The length of the CDR3 is 12 residues. CDR3 DNA: TGTGCCAGCAGCCTGAACACCGGGGAGCTGTTTTTT. Translated, it gives CASSLNTGELFF.

The chain uses TRBV5-8 and TRBJ1-2, with 9 bases aligning to TRBD1. The germline V gene encodes CDR1 SGHTS and CDR2 YDEGEE. V dropped 3 bases and J dropped 8; count of bases not matched to a gene: 8. The CDR3 is 14 residues long. CDR3 nucleotide sequence: TGTGCCAGCAGCTCACAGGGGGCTCAAGTCGGCTACACCTTC. Translation: CASSSQGAQVGYTF. The variable domain in full, with the rest retrieved from reference TRBV5-8 and TRBJ1-2, is EAGVTQSPTHLIKTRGQQATLRCSPISGHTSVYWYQQALGLGLQFLLWYDEGEERNRGNFPPRFSGRQFPNYSSELNVNALELEDSALYLCASSSQGAQVGYTFGSGTRLTVV.

The chain couples TRBV3-1 (or the pseudogene TRBV3-2) to TRBJ1-2; D gene unclear. CDR1 is LGHDT, CDR2 YNNKEL, per germline (reference sequence). This CDR3 has 12 amino acids. V dropped 0 bases and J dropped 5 bases, with 4 bases sitting between them. Here the CDR3 DNA reads TGTGCCAGCAGCCAAGATTGGTATGGCTACACCTTC. Its translation is CASSQDWYGYTF.

This clone was detected only once. This chain links TRBV27 with TRBJ2-1, with D perhaps matching TRBD2 (6 bases). Trimming left V 2 bases short and J 8 bases short, with 13 bases between. This CDR3 has 14 residues. Germline V gives CDR1 MNHEY, CDR2 SMNVEV (reference sequence). CDR3 region: CASSLTPSAHEQFF. The CDR3 region has the DNA TGTGCCAGCAGTTTAACCCCTAGCGCGCATGAGCAGTTCTTC.

Only a few counts were recorded for this clone. The chain uses TRBV10-2 and TRBJ2-7; TRBD1 matches at 7 bases. The germline CDR1 and CDR2 sequences are WSHSY and SAAADI. The CDR3 has 15 amino acids. The J segment lost 0 bases and the V segment lost 0 bases, leaving 2 bases of the junction unmatched. CDR3 region: CASSESNRGSYEQYF. DNA for the CDR3: TGCGCCAGCAGTGAGTCTAACAGGGGCTCCTACGAGCAGTACTTC.

This clone has just one count. CDR3 coding DNA: TGTGCCAGCTCACCACCCGGGACGGCTAACACTGAAGCTTTCTTT. Translating it yields CASSPPGTANTEAFF. The J gene is TRBJ1-1, the V gene TRBV18; D might be TRBD1 (5 bases). Trimming shortened V by 0 bases and J by 2 bases, and 10 bases separated the two germline ends. The CDR3 has 15 residues. Per germline, CDR1 KGHSH and CDR2 LQKENI. The whole variable domain, remainder taken from reference TRBV18 and TRBJ1-1, is NAGVMQNPRHLVRRRGQEARLRCSPMKGHSHVYWYRQLPEEGLKFMVYLQKENIIDESGMPKERFSAEFPKEGPSILRIQQVVRGDSAAYFCASSPPGTANTEAFFGQGTRLTVV.

The chain has TRBV6-2 or TRBV6-3 and TRBJ2-1; D is possibly TRBD1 (6 bases). Germline V gene sequence: CDR1 MNHEY, CDR2 SVGEGT. The CDR3 sequence is 14 residues long. The ends were cut back, 6 bases at V and 3 bases at J, with 12 bases in the middle. CDR3 in amino acids: CASSQGLNYNEQFF. Here the CDR3 DNA reads TGTGCCAGCAGCCAGGGGTTGAACTACAATGAGCAGTTCTTC.

This chain connects TRBV27 to TRBJ2-7; maybe TRBD1 (6 bases). Deletions cut 1 base from V and 0 bases from J, with 13 bases between. The CDR3 extends over 16 amino acids. Germline V CDR1 and CDR2: MNHEY, SMNVEV (reference sequence). The CDR3: CASSLYGQTISYEQYF. CDR3 nucleotides: TGTGCCAGCAGTTTATATGGACAGACAATCTCCTACGAGCAGTACTTC.

The rearrangement joins TRBV2 to TRBJ1-6; TRBD1 matches 9 bases. After removal of 9 bases from V and 7 bases from J, the junction contained 7 bases not matched to a gene. The germline V gene has CDR1 SNHLY and CDR2 FYNNEI. The CDR3 covers 14 residues. CDR3 region: CASRPGTGNSPLHF. The CDR3 bases are TGTGCCAGTCGCCCCGGGACAGGGAATTCACCCCTCCACTTT. Full variable domain (missing parts from reference TRBV2 and TRBJ1-6): EPEVTQTPSHQVTQMGQEVILRCVPISNHLYFYWYRQILGQKVEFLVSFYNNEISEKSEIFDDQFSVERPDGSNFTLKIRSTKLEDSAMYFCASRPGTGNSPLHFGNGTRLTVT.

The chain is built from TRBV15 and TRBJ2-2, with D tentatively TRBD1 or TRBD2 (7 bases each). V lost 1 base to trimming and J lost 4 bases, with 13 bases between them. The CDR3 contains 16 residues. Germline lookup yields CDR1 LNHNV and CDR2 YYDKDF (reference sequence). Written as DNA, the CDR3 is TGTGCCACCAGCAGAGGTCAGGGGGGGGGCACCGGGGAGCTGTTTTTT. It yields the protein CATSRGQGGGTGELFF.

The table lists this clone with a count of one. This sequence joins TRBV6-5 and TRBJ2-7; D uncertain. Germline lookup yields CDR1 MNHEY and CDR2 SVGAGI. There are 13 residues in the CDR3. Trimming left V 7 bases short and J 0 bases short, with 10 bases between. The CDR3 sequence: CASTSSLSYEQYF. The CDR3 DNA is TGTGCCAGCACCTCGTCACTCTCCTACGAGCAGTACTTC.

The rearrangement joins TRBV5-1 to TRBJ1-1, with 7 bases that match TRBD1. The CDR3 has 14 amino acids. CDR1 SGHRS and CDR2 YFSETQ come from the germline V gene. V dropped 3 bases and J dropped 5; count of bases not matched to a gene: 7. The CDR3 loop is CASSSRQGHTEAFF. Here the CDR3 DNA reads TGCGCCAGCAGCTCCCGACAGGGACATACTGAAGCTTTCTTT.

The chain carries TRBV14 and TRBJ2-3; D call uncertain. V was clipped by 0 bases and J by 0 bases, with 10 bases between them. Germline lookup yields CDR1 SGHDN and CDR2 FVKESK. CDR3 length: 16 residues. DNA of the CDR3: TGTGCCAGCAGCCAAGATGAGGCCAAAAGCACAGATACGCAGTATTTT. Its translation is CASSQDEAKSTDTQYF.

This clone was seen a handful of times. The genes are TRBV19 and TRBJ2-2, with D possibly TRBD2 on 5 matching bases. V dropped 5 bases and J dropped 8 bases, with 9 bases sitting between them. CDR3 length: 12 residues. Germline-derived CDR1 and CDR2 are LNHDA and SQIVND (reference sequence). The CDR3 region has the DNA TGTGCCAGTAGTTCGGGAACTGGGGAGCTGTTTTTT. This translates into CASSSGTGELFF.

This rearrangement joins TRBV5-6 to TRBJ2-1; D could derive from TRBD1 or TRBD2 (5 bases each). Trimming took 0 bases from V and 7 from J, leaving 17 bases between them. This CDR3 is built from 16 residues. Germline loops: CDR1 SGHDT, CDR2 YYEEEE. The CDR3 protein is CASSLAPGLGENEQFF. CDR3 nucleotide sequence: TGTGCCAGCAGCTTGGCTCCGGGCCTGGGGGAAAATGAGCAGTTCTTC.

This sequence joins TRBV7-8 and TRBJ1-1, with D possibly being TRBD1 (6 bases). Trimming shortened V by 1 base and J by 3 bases, and 15 bases separated the two germline ends. The CDR3 length is 16 residues. Germline V CDR1 and CDR2: SGHVS, FQNEAQ. CDR3: CASSLVGGARDTEAFF. The DNA for the CDR3 is TGTGCCAGCAGCTTAGTGGGGGGGGCCAGGGACACTGAAGCTTTCTTT.

The chain recombines TRBV6-1 with TRBJ1-1, with 7 nucleotides matching TRBD1. This CDR3 spans 17 amino acids. The V gene end was trimmed by 2 bases and the J gene end by 0 bases; junction bases not matched to a gene: 9. Germline assignment: CDR1 MNHNS and CDR2 SASEGT. The CDR3 bases are TGTGCCAGCAGTGAAATGGCAGGGGGTGGTATGAACACTGAAGCTTTCTTT. This gives the protein CASSEMAGGGMNTEAFF.

In this sample, this clone turned up once. The chain carries TRBV2 and TRBJ1-1, with 9 bases that match TRBD1. The V segment lost 3 bases and the J segment 3 bases; nucleotides outside the gene matches: 2. Germline-derived CDR1 and CDR2 are SNHLY and FYNNEI. CDR3 length: 14 amino acids. CDR3 protein: CASSEGQGYTEAFF. CDR3 DNA sequence: TGTGCCAGCAGTGAGGGACAGGGATACACTGAAGCTTTCTTT.

The chain carries TRBV7-3 and TRBJ2-7; 8 positions agree with TRBD2. With V trimmed by 0 bases and J by 0 bases, 4 bases remained unmatched. The CDR3 spans 16 residues. CDR1 SGHTA and CDR2 FQGTGA come from the germline V gene. The CDR3 spells CASSLTFAGGSYEQYF. CDR3 DNA sequence: TGTGCCAGCAGCTTAACGTTCGCGGGGGGCTCCTACGAGCAGTACTTC.

The chain has TRBV2 and TRBJ2-1; D may be TRBD2 (6 bases). Germline V gives CDR1 SNHLY, CDR2 FYNNEI. The germline V and J ends were trimmed by 6 bases and 5 bases, with 14 bases remaining between them. The CDR3 is 14 residues long. The CDR3 protein is CASRDSGVHNEQFF. CDR3 coding DNA: TGTGCCAGCAGGGACTCGGGGGTACACAATGAGCAGTTCTTC.